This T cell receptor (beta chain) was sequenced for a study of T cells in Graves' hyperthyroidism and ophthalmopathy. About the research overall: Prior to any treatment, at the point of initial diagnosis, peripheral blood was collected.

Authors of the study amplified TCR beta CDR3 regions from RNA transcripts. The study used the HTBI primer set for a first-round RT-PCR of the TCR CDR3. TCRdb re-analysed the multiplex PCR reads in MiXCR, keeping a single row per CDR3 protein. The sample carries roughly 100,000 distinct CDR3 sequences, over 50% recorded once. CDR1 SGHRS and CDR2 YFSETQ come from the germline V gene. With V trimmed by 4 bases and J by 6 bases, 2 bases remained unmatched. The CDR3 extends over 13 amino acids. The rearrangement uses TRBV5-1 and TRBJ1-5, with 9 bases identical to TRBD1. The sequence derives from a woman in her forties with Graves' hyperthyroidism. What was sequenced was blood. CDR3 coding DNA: TGCGCCAGCAGCGGGACAGGGAGTCAGCCCCAGCATTTT. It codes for CASSGTGSQPQHF.